This TCR beta chain was observed in a study of Tregs in tolerant kidney transplant recipients. Trimming took 5 bases from V and 4 from J; bases not matched to a gene: 0. In germline, CDR1 is LNHDA, CDR2 SQIVND (reference sequence). The CDR3 spans 13 residues. TCRdb's copy holds only in-frame clones and misses some; the assay was immunoSEQ multiplex PCR. The sample includes 100,000 to 150,000 clones, approximately 90% of them seen just once. The sequence was obtained from a human donor in good health. The sequenced sample consisted of CD4+ T cells from blood. The chain carries TRBV19 and TRBJ1-3; 9 bases match TRBD1. CDR3 DNA sequence: TGTGCCAGTAGTGGGACAGGGGGAAACACCATATATTTT. As protein: CASSGTGGNTIYF.